Listed below are T cell receptor beta chains from one sample, sequenced in a study of cytomegalovirus exposure and HLA in healthy donors. Profiling relied on immunoSEQ multiplex PCR, and the TCRdb table lists in-frame clones only, not all of them. This table has 160,000 or so clones, 80% appearing once. Sample: PBMCs. These receptors were obtained from a man aged 30-40 years in good health and CMV-seronegative. Both conserved end residues are part of each CDR3. Fields, in order: J gene, V gene, CDR3 protein.

J: TRBJ1-5
V: TRBV28
CDR3: CASMREISNQPQHF

J: TRBJ1-1
V: TRBV21-1
CDR3: CASSKESSGNTEAFF

J: TRBJ1-5
V: TRBV7-8
CDR3: CASSLAQGGGRPQHF

J: TRBJ1-1
V: TRBV7-2
CDR3: CASSPFQAGAPNTEAFF

J: TRBJ1-4
V: TRBV6-5
CDR3: CASSSSFATNEKLFF

J: TRBJ1-2
V: TRBV27
CDR3: CASSLSGTGSYGYTF

J: TRBJ2-3
V: TRBV5-4
CDR3: CASSSGADTQYF

J: TRBJ2-7
V: TRBV4-3
CDR3: CASSQDRSLYEQYF

J: TRBJ2-5
V: TRBV19
CDR3: CASRFIAGAGETQYF

J: TRBJ2-7
V: TRBV30
CDR3: CAWRGDRENEQYF

J: TRBJ1-2
V: TRBV7-9
CDR3: CASSFTDSYTF

J: TRBJ1-1
V: TRBV9
CDR3: CASSVEGQGNTEAFF

J: TRBJ1-4
V: TRBV11-2
CDR3: CASSFRGGGGSNEKLFF

J: TRBJ1-2
V: TRBV28
CDR3: CASSWGQDYGYTF

J: TRBJ2-6
V: TRBV25-1
CDR3: CASSLSSGANVLTF

J: TRBJ2-2
V: TRBV7-9
CDR3: CASSFPQGSTGGELFF

J: TRBJ2-1
V: TRBV19
CDR3: CASSGASRNNEQFF

J: TRBJ2-7
V: TRBV4-2
CDR3: CAGRQGWNDEQYF

J: TRBJ1-4
V: TRBV28
CDR3: CASSPTGWVEKLFF

J: TRBJ1-1
V: TRBV9
CDR3: CASSVVGQAEAFF

J: TRBJ2-1
V: TRBV5-4
CDR3: CASTSNGIPDEQFF

J: TRBJ1-6
V: TRBV5-6
CDR3: CASSATGTANSPLHF

J: TRBJ2-3
V: TRBV27
CDR3: CASSLVNTDTQYF

J: TRBJ2-1
V: TRBV7-3
CDR3: CASSSHGEREYNEQFF

J: TRBJ2-3
V: TRBV9
CDR3: CASSLGTFNTQYF

J: TRBJ1-4
V: TRBV5-5
CDR3: CASSSRDRDEKLFF

J: TRBJ2-1
V: TRBV5-6
CDR3: CASSIETGVVDEQFF

J: .
V: TRBV29-1
CDR3: CSVQSSYEQYF

J: TRBJ2-2
V: TRBV5-1
CDR3: CASSLVGTMNTGELFF

J: TRBJ2-3
V: TRBV28
CDR3: CASSFRFLGDGTQGEDLTDTQYF

J: TRBJ2-2
V: TRBV29-1
CDR3: CSVVEGDTGELFF

J: TRBJ2-5
V: TRBV29-1
CDR3: CSVAASGGIRETQYF

J: TRBJ1-2
V: TRBV5-1
CDR3: CASSWRGERGYTF

J: TRBJ1-5
V: TRBV7-2
CDR3: CASSPVSKSVMPQHF

J: TRBJ2-2
V: TRBV27
CDR3: CASSSTGGELFF

J: TRBJ1-2
V: TRBV27
CDR3: CASSLSPGTGAGVSGYTF

J: TRBJ2-1
V: TRBV7-8
CDR3: CASSLSPLAGYNEQFF

J: TRBJ1-2
V: TRBV7-9
CDR3: CASRAFNYGYTF

J: TRBJ1-5
V: TRBV30
CDR3: CAWSVWGQGLNQPQHF

J: TRBJ1-3
V: TRBV18
CDR3: CASSPTGTGAGNTIYF

J: TRBJ2-7
V: TRBV10-3
CDR3: CAIRGGKDEQYF

J: TRBJ1-5
V: TRBV4-3
CDR3: CASSQDLARDGQPQHF

J: TRBJ2-7
V: TRBV9
CDR3: CASSAAAIGYEQYF